These T cell receptor beta chains were read from a single sample in a study of beta chain features in type 1 diabetes. Clones were read by immunoSEQ multiplex PCR, and TCRdb kept only the in-frame ones, dropping some. The sample holds around 280,000 clones, 15% seen once. The sample was naive CD4+ T cells from blood. Receptors were obtained from a man younger than 30 with type 1 diabetes. The CDR3 runs from the conserved cysteine through the conserved F or W. The D gene is left open where the match is weak. Some rows have no size entry. The others give once, few or many, or a class for an expanded clone.

v_gene: TRBV9; d_gene: TRBD1; abundance: .; j_gene: TRBJ1-1; CDR3nt: TGTGCCAGCAGCGCCGCACCGGGACAGGGCGGGATTGCTTTCTTT; CDR3aa: CASSAAPGQGGIAFF
v_gene: TRBV28; d_gene: .; abundance: .; j_gene: TRBJ1-1; CDR3nt: TGTGCCAGCAGTTTTGGGGCTGCCGTGGGGAGGACTGAAGCTTTCTTT; CDR3aa: CASSFGAAVGRTEAFF
v_gene: TRBV27; d_gene: TRBD2; abundance: few; j_gene: TRBJ2-7; CDR3nt: TGTGCCAGCAGCTTAAGGACTAGCGGGTCCTACGAGCAGTACTTC; CDR3aa: CASSLRTSGSYEQYF
v_gene: TRBV7-9; d_gene: TRBD1; abundance: few; j_gene: TRBJ1-4; CDR3nt: TGTGCCAGCAGCTCCATAGGACAGGCAACTAATGAAAAACTGTTTTTT; CDR3aa: CASSSIGQATNEKLFF
v_gene: TRBV2; d_gene: TRBD1; abundance: .; j_gene: TRBJ2-2; CDR3nt: TGTGCCAGCAGCTTCGGGACAGCGAACACCGGGGAGCTGTTTTTT; CDR3aa: CASSFGTANTGELFF
v_gene: TRBV5-1; d_gene: TRBD1; abundance: .; j_gene: TRBJ2-2; CDR3nt: TGCGCCAGCAGTCGAAGGGGGACAGGGAGTACGAACACCGGGGAGCTGTTTTTT; CDR3aa: CASSRRGTGSTNTGELFF
v_gene: TRBV28; d_gene: TRBD2; abundance: .; j_gene: TRBJ2-2; CDR3nt: TGTGCCAGCACGACTAGCGGGGGGACTATTTTTCGGGAGCTGTTTTTT; CDR3aa: CASTTSGGTIFRELFF
v_gene: TRBV4-2; d_gene: .; abundance: .; j_gene: TRBJ1-5; CDR3nt: TGTGCCAGCAGCCAAGAAAACGTCCGGCGGTCTAGCAATCAGCCCCAGCATTTT; CDR3aa: CASSQENVRRSSNQPQHF
v_gene: TRBV5-6; d_gene: TRBD2; abundance: few; j_gene: TRBJ2-1; CDR3nt: TGTGCCAGCGGTAGCGGGGGGGCCTACAATGAGCAGTTCTTC; CDR3aa: CASGSGGAYNEQFF
v_gene: TRBV28; d_gene: .; abundance: few; j_gene: TRBJ2-7; CDR3nt: TGTGCCAGCAGTCCCCGGGAGATCCGGCGGGAGCAGTACTTC; CDR3aa: CASSPREIRREQYF
v_gene: TRBV28; d_gene: TRBD1; abundance: .; j_gene: TRBJ1-4; CDR3nt: TGTGCCAGCAGTCTGATGGGACAGGCAACTAATGAAAAACTGTTTTTT; CDR3aa: CASSLMGQATNEKLFF
v_gene: TRBV2; d_gene: .; abundance: .; j_gene: TRBJ1-2; CDR3nt: TGTGCCAGCAACCAGGGCGGAGATGGCTACACCTTC; CDR3aa: CASNQGGDGYTF
v_gene: TRBV5-1; d_gene: TRBD2; abundance: .; j_gene: TRBJ2-1; CDR3nt: TGCGCCAGCAGCTTGGGGGAACCGGGACTAGCGGGAAATGAGCAGTTCTTC; CDR3aa: CASSLGEPGLAGNEQFF
v_gene: TRBV27; d_gene: .; abundance: few; j_gene: TRBJ2-2; CDR3nt: TGTGCCAGCAGTTCGACAGGGAACACCGGGGAGCTGTTTTTT; CDR3aa: CASSSTGNTGELFF
v_gene: TRBV6-5; d_gene: TRBD1; abundance: .; j_gene: TRBJ2-7; CDR3nt: TGTGCCAGCAGGTATAACAGGGGAAAGGGCGAGCAGTACTTC; CDR3aa: CASRYNRGKGEQYF
v_gene: TRBV5-6; d_gene: .; abundance: few; j_gene: TRBJ1-2; CDR3nt: TGTGCCAGCAGCTTGTCTTCCGGCTACACCTTC; CDR3aa: CASSLSSGYTF
v_gene: TRBV7-2; d_gene: TRBD2; abundance: few; j_gene: TRBJ2-5; CDR3nt: TGTGCCAGCAGCTTGAATGGGGACTACTTTCGGGAGACCCAGTACTTC; CDR3aa: CASSLNGDYFRETQYF
v_gene: TRBV4-1; d_gene: TRBD2; abundance: .; j_gene: TRBJ2-3; CDR3nt: TGCGCCAGCAGCCATAGGGTCGGCGGGTCAGCGGGACGCGAGAGGACAGATACGCAGTATTTT; CDR3aa: CASSHRVGGSAGRERTDTQYF
v_gene: TRBV18; d_gene: .; abundance: few; j_gene: TRBJ2-1; CDR3nt: TGTGCCAGCTCACCCGGGATATCCAACTACAATGAGCAGTTCTTC; CDR3aa: CASSPGISNYNEQFF
v_gene: TRBV27; d_gene: TRBD1; abundance: few; j_gene: TRBJ1-6; CDR3nt: TGTGCCAGCAGTTTCGGACAGGGAGTCTCACCCCTCCACTTT; CDR3aa: CASSFGQGVSPLHF
v_gene: TRBV4-1; d_gene: .; abundance: .; j_gene: TRBJ2-1; CDR3nt: TGCGCCAGCAGCCAATTCAAGGGACACCCTTTGTGGGGTGAGCAGTTCTTC; CDR3aa: CASSQFKGHPLWGEQFF
v_gene: TRBV29-1; d_gene: TRBD2; abundance: .; j_gene: TRBJ2-7; CDR3nt: TGCAGCGTTGAAAGGACTAGCGGGAGCGGCGAGCAGTACTTC; CDR3aa: CSVERTSGSGEQYF
v_gene: TRBV5-1; d_gene: TRBD1; abundance: few; j_gene: TRBJ1-2; CDR3nt: TGCGCCAGCAGCTTGAGAGGGGGCCAGGGCTACACCTTC; CDR3aa: CASSLRGGQGYTF
v_gene: TRBV20-1; d_gene: .; abundance: .; j_gene: TRBJ2-1; CDR3nt: TGCAGTGCTACAGGGAACAATGAGCAGTTCTTC; CDR3aa: CSATGNNEQFF
v_gene: TRBV27; d_gene: .; abundance: few; j_gene: TRBJ1-2; CDR3nt: TGTGCCAGCAGACTCTTAGGCGGGCCGACGAACTATGGCTACACCTTC; CDR3aa: CASRLLGGPTNYGYTF
v_gene: TRBV6-5; d_gene: .; abundance: .; j_gene: TRBJ2-7; CDR3nt: TGTGCCAGCAGTTACGGGACATTCTCCTACGAGCAGTACTTC; CDR3aa: CASSYGTFSYEQYF
v_gene: TRBV5-1; d_gene: TRBD2; abundance: once; j_gene: TRBJ2-2; CDR3nt: TGCGCCAGCAGCTGGACTAGCGGGAGGGCCGCCGGGGAGCTGTTTTTT; CDR3aa: CASSWTSGRAAGELFF
v_gene: TRBV18; d_gene: .; abundance: .; j_gene: TRBJ2-4; CDR3nt: TGTGCCAGCTCACCAGGAACCCGGGAAAACATTCAGTACTTC; CDR3aa: CASSPGTRENIQYF
v_gene: TRBV29-1; d_gene: TRBD1; abundance: few; j_gene: TRBJ1-2; CDR3nt: TGCAGCGCACAGGGGCGCCCTCTGAACTATGGCTACACCTTC; CDR3aa: CSAQGRPLNYGYTF
v_gene: TRBV4-3; d_gene: TRBD1; abundance: .; j_gene: TRBJ2-2; CDR3nt: TGCGCCAGCAGCCTCAGAGCCGGGACAGGGGGCACCGGGGAGCTGTTTTTT; CDR3aa: CASSLRAGTGGTGELFF
v_gene: TRBV5-1; d_gene: .; abundance: .; j_gene: TRBJ1-2; CDR3nt: TGCGCCAGCAGCTTACCTGACAGAAACTATGGCTACACCTTC; CDR3aa: CASSLPDRNYGYTF
v_gene: TRBV5-4; d_gene: TRBD1; abundance: few; j_gene: TRBJ2-7; CDR3nt: TGTGCCAGCAGCCCGGGGGGGGACAGGGGATCCTACGAGCAGTACTTC; CDR3aa: CASSPGGDRGSYEQYF
v_gene: TRBV7-2; d_gene: .; abundance: .; j_gene: TRBJ2-3; CDR3nt: TGTGCCAGCAGCCAAAGGCAGGGGGGCTTAGATACGCAGTATTTT; CDR3aa: CASSQRQGGLDTQYF
v_gene: TRBV28; d_gene: .; abundance: .; j_gene: TRBJ2-2; CDR3nt: TGTGCCAGCAGTTTCTCGACGGACTACAAGAACACCGGGGAGCTGTTTTTT; CDR3aa: CASSFSTDYKNTGELFF
v_gene: TRBV28; d_gene: .; abundance: few; j_gene: TRBJ1-5; CDR3nt: TGTGCCACCCGCCAGGGTATCTATCAGCCCCAGCATTTT; CDR3aa: CATRQGIYQPQHF
v_gene: TRBV30; d_gene: .; abundance: .; j_gene: TRBJ1-6; CDR3nt: TGTGCCTGCCACGTGGACAGTCCGGGTATGGATTCACCCCTCCACTTT; CDR3aa: CACHVDSPGMDSPLHF
v_gene: TRBV6-6; d_gene: .; abundance: .; j_gene: TRBJ1-1; CDR3nt: TGTGCCAGCAGTAGGCCCTCGGGCGGGGCGTTGACTGAAGCTTTCTTT; CDR3aa: CASSRPSGGALTEAFF
v_gene: TRBV30; d_gene: TRBD2; abundance: few; j_gene: TRBJ2-3; CDR3nt: TGTGCCTGGAGTCCTGGGTCTAGCGGGACCACAGATACGCAGTATTTT; CDR3aa: CAWSPGSSGTTDTQYF
v_gene: TRBV5-1; d_gene: .; abundance: .; j_gene: TRBJ1-1; CDR3nt: TGCGCCAGCAACTCCCAACAGGGCAACACTGAAGCTTTCTTT; CDR3aa: CASNSQQGNTEAFF
v_gene: TRBV2; d_gene: .; abundance: few; j_gene: TRBJ2-7; CDR3nt: TGTGCCAGCAATGAGTTGGAGGCCTACGAGCAGTACTTC; CDR3aa: CASNELEAYEQYF
v_gene: TRBV18; d_gene: TRBD2; abundance: .; j_gene: TRBJ2-2; CDR3nt: TGTGCCAGCTCAAGCGGGACTTCTCCAACCGGGGAGCTGTTTTTT; CDR3aa: CASSSGTSPTGELFF
v_gene: TRBV10-3; d_gene: .; abundance: .; j_gene: TRBJ2-7; CDR3nt: TGTGCCATCAGTGCGTTGTACGAGCAGTACTTC; CDR3aa: CAISALYEQYF
v_gene: TRBV2; d_gene: .; abundance: .; j_gene: TRBJ1-1; CDR3nt: TGTGCCAGCAGTGCGACAGGGAACACTGAAGCTTTCTTT; CDR3aa: CASSATGNTEAFF
v_gene: TRBV15; d_gene: TRBD1; abundance: .; j_gene: TRBJ2-2; CDR3nt: TGTGCCACCAGCAGAGATCAAAAGGACAGGGAACTGTTTTTT; CDR3aa: CATSRDQKDRELFF
v_gene: TRBV5-1; d_gene: .; abundance: few; j_gene: TRBJ2-3; CDR3nt: TGCGCCAGCAGCTTGAGGGCGGGGATCACAGATACGCAGTATTTT; CDR3aa: CASSLRAGITDTQYF
v_gene: TRBV4-3; d_gene: TRBD1; abundance: .; j_gene: TRBJ1-1; CDR3nt: TGCGCCAGCAGCCAAGATCTGCTCTTCGGAACAGGGGTACAGGAAGCTTTCTTT; CDR3aa: CASSQDLLFGTGVQEAFF
v_gene: TRBV9; d_gene: .; abundance: .; j_gene: TRBJ1-4; CDR3nt: TGTGCCAGCAGCAGCGGGCACGGCAATGAAAAACTGTTTTTT; CDR3aa: CASSSGHGNEKLFF
v_gene: TRBV5-1; d_gene: TRBD2; abundance: few; j_gene: TRBJ2-3; CDR3nt: TGCGCCAGCAGCCCACTAGCGGGCGTGCCTACGAGGAAGCAGTATTTT; CDR3aa: CASSPLAGVPTRKQYF
v_gene: TRBV5-1; d_gene: TRBD2; abundance: few; j_gene: TRBJ2-1; CDR3nt: TGCGCCAGCAGCCCGGGACTAGCGGGAGGCCCAGAGGCGTTCTTC; CDR3aa: CASSPGLAGGPEAFF
v_gene: TRBV11-2; d_gene: .; abundance: few; j_gene: TRBJ2-5; CDR3nt: TGTGCCAGCAGCTTAGCAGGCGAGACCCAGTACTTC; CDR3aa: CASSLAGETQYF
v_gene: TRBV28; d_gene: TRBD2; abundance: .; j_gene: TRBJ2-7; CDR3nt: TGTGCCAGCAGTTTATTAGGGACTAGCGGTTACGAGCAGTACTTC; CDR3aa: CASSLLGTSGYEQYF